A single sample gave rise to the 26 T cell receptor beta chains below, sequenced in a study of post-analysis software for immune sequencing data. What these receptors recognize is not known. Built from TCR beta cDNA, the libraries had unique molecular identifiers in them. TCRdb reanalysed the PCR reads using MiXCR and keeps one entry per CDR3 protein. Of around 440,000 distinct CDR3 sequences listed, 45% were seen once; the top ten hold around 10%. Findings and caveats of the study: The five TRBV segments detected at higher frequency in patients than in controls included TRBV5-6, TRBV5-1 and TRBV20-1.

The sample comprised blood. These receptors all stem from a girl aged 10-17 years with multiple sclerosis.

This chain joins TRBV20-1 and TRBJ2-3, with a tentative D call TRBD2 (6 bases). The CDR3 spans 14 residues. V was trimmed by 4 bases and J by 5 bases, leaving 16 bases between them. CDR1 and CDR2 (germline): DFQATT, SNEGSKA (reference sequence). The CDR3 DNA reads as TGCAGTGCTACCGTAGCGGAGTTAGGAGATACGCAGTATTTT. Protein: CSATVAELGDTQYF.

V usage is TRBV25-1 and J usage is TRBJ2-1, with D hard to call. The CDR3 contains 14 residues. V lost 1 base to trimming and J lost 4 bases, with 8 bases between them. Germline assignment: CDR1 MGHDK and CDR2 SYGVNS. The CDR3 DNA reads as TGTGCCAGCAGTGAATTAGAGACTTACAATGAGCAGTTCTTC. It is translated as CASSELETYNEQFF.

This sequence joins TRBV28 and TRBJ1-2, with D uncertain. Between the trimmed V and J ends, which lost 4 bases and 5 bases, there was a span of 8 bases. The germline V gene has CDR1 MDHEN and CDR2 SYDVKM. This CDR3 is built from 12 residues. The CDR3: CASSSINYGYTF. CDR3 bases: TGTGCCAGCAGTTCTATAAATTATGGCTACACCTTC.

J is TRBJ1-5 and V is TRBV3-1; D is unclear. Between the trimmed V and J ends, which lost 0 bases and 4 bases, there was a span of 7 bases. The CDR3 totals 14 residues. Germline V gene lookup returns CDR1 LGHDT and CDR2 YNNKEL (reference sequence). The CDR3 is CASSQDWGNQPQHF. Here the CDR3 DNA reads TGTGCCAGCAGCCAAGATTGGGGAAATCAGCCCCAGCATTTT.

The CDR3 reads CASSKEGHSPYEQYF. The CDR3 DNA is TGTGCCAGCAGCAAGGAGGGACACTCTCCCTACGAGCAGTACTTC. The chain uses TRBV21-1 and TRBJ2-7; the table gives TRBD1 as D, unverified against the DNA. TRBV21-1 is a pseudogene segment. The CDR3 spans 15 residues.

This clonotype was seen only a few times. This sequence joins TRBV12-3 or TRBV12-4 and TRBJ2-7; no clear D. This CDR3 spans 14 amino acids. Trimming removed 7 bases from V and 4 bases from J, with 17 bases in between. The CDR3 here is CASKYKVDGYEQYF. The DNA of the CDR3 is TGTGCCAGCAAATATAAGGTGGACGGGTACGAGCAGTACTTC.

The V gene is TRBV15, the J gene TRBJ1-1; possible D gene TRBD1, 5 bases. V lost 0 bases, J lost 6 bases, and 8 bases lay in between. The CDR3 totals 13 residues. Germline CDR1 reads LNHNV; CDR2 reads YYDKDF (reference sequence). CDR3 protein: CATSRDWGPEAFF. As DNA, the CDR3 is TGTGCCACCAGCAGAGATTGGGGCCCTGAAGCTTTCTTT.

This clonotype has just a few counts. The V and J genes are TRBV19 and TRBJ1-2, with D perhaps TRBD1 (5 bases). Germline assignment: CDR1 LNHDA and CDR2 SQIVND (reference sequence). V was trimmed by 5 bases and J by 4 bases, leaving 14 bases between them. This CDR3 comprises 14 residues. The CDR3 region is CASSSRVGAYGYTF. The CDR3 DNA is TGTGCCAGTAGTTCCAGGGTCGGAGCCTATGGCTACACCTTC.

There are a few counts of this clonotype. The chain is built from TRBV24-1 and TRBJ2-5, with D perhaps TRBD2 (5 bases). The V and J ends lost 4 bases and 0 bases respectively, with 11 bases between them. Germline CDR1 KGHDR, CDR2 SFDVKD. The CDR3 sequence is 15 residues long. CDR3 residues: CATSDRDQYQETQYF. The CDR3 coding sequence is TGTGCCACCAGTGACCGGGATCAGTACCAAGAGACCCAGTACTTC.

Of note for this clonotype: This may stem from a read error, because a much larger clone lies one nucleotide away. The V call is TRBV3-1, the J call TRBJ1-1; 7 bases match TRBD1. Germline V lookup: CDR1 LGHDT, CDR2 YNNKEL (reference sequence). The CDR3 runs 15 residues. V lost 0 bases to trimming and J lost 5 bases; unmatched junction nucleotides: 6. The CDR3 spells CASSQDGRGGTEAFF. The CDR3, as DNA: TGTGCCAGCAGCCAAGATGGCAGGGGGGGGACTGAAGCTTTCTTT.

This clonotype appeared a few times. DNA of the CDR3: TGTGCCAGCAGTTTGAATGGGGGGGAAATTCAAGAGACCCAGTACTTC. It specifies CASSLNGGEIQETQYF. This rearrangement joins TRBV12-3 or TRBV12-4 to TRBJ2-5, with 7 nucleotides matching TRBD2. This CDR3 is 16 amino acids long. With V trimmed by 3 bases and J by 2 bases, 9 bases remained unmatched.

This clonotype is a singleton in its sample. J is TRBJ2-1 and V is TRBV4-1, with TRBD2 matching over 14 bases. The CDR3 is 16 amino acids. Losses at the gene ends were 3 bases for V and 8 bases for J; bases not matched to a gene: 6. Germline V gene lookup returns CDR1 MGHRA and CDR2 YSYEKL. In nucleotides, the CDR3 is TGCGCCAGCAGCCATCCCGGGACTAGCGGGAGCTATGAGCAGTTCTTC. As protein: CASSHPGTSGSYEQFF.

This clonotype was seen only once. This chain uses TRBV11-2 with TRBJ2-2, with 8 bases that match TRBD1. There are 18 residues in the CDR3. Germline V gene data show CDR1 as SGHAT and CDR2 as FQNNGV. Unmatched junction bases numbered 9, after V lost 3 bases and J lost 0 bases. The CDR3 DNA reads TGTGCCAGCAGCTTTCGCCACCGGACAGGGTCGAACACCGGGGAGCTGTTTTTT. The encoded protein is CASSFRHRTGSNTGELFF.

This clonotype appeared a few times. The chain employs TRBV20-1 and TRBJ2-3, with 11 bases matching TRBD2. V trimming: 2 bases; J trimming: 7 bases; junction bases outside the gene matches: 5. This CDR3 is 14 amino acids long. Germline V gene lookup returns CDR1 DFQATT and CDR2 SNEGSKA (reference sequence). DNA for the CDR3: TGCAGTGCTAGACTAACTAGCGGGAGATATACGCAGTATTTT. Translation gives CSARLTSGRYTQYF.

The CDR3 spells CASSWRTGGSGTGELFF. The CDR3 nucleotides read TGCGCCAGCAGCTGGAGGACAGGGGGCAGTGGAACCGGGGAGCTGTTTTTT. The chain combines TRBV5-1 with TRBJ2-2, with 11 bases lining up with TRBD1. The CDR3 loop spans 17 amino acids. Germline CDR1 and CDR2: SGHRS and YFSETQ. V was clipped by 3 bases and J by 5 bases; unmatched bases: 9.

The J gene is TRBJ2-3, the V gene TRBV28; TRBD2 matches at 7 bases. CDR1 and CDR2 (germline): MDHEN, SYDVKM. The CDR3 sequence is 22 residues long. The trim removed 7 bases at V and 0 bases at J, leaving 28 bases unmatched. In nucleotides, the CDR3 is TGTGCCAGCATCCCATTTTTGAGCGGGGAATCTCCACGGATCGCGAGCACAGATACGCAGTATTTT. This codes for CASIPFLSGESPRIASTDTQYF.

With regard to this clonotype: At one of its ends the junction is not consistent with the germline gene, which may arise from a read error. The chain employs TRBV4-2 and TRBJ2-7, with 7 positions matching TRBD2. There are 16 residues in the CDR3. Germline V gene sequence: CDR1 LGHNA, CDR2 YNFKEQ. This CDR3 is CACSQVGGRTTYEQYF. CDR3 in DNA: TGTGCCTGCAGCCAAGTGGGCGGGAGAACCACCTACGAGCAGTACTTC.

This chain uses TRBV7-2 with TRBJ1-2; 7 bases are a match to TRBD1. The CDR3 length is 14 residues. V gave up 3 bases and J gave up 2 bases; unmatched junction bases: 3. Germline CDR1 reads SGHTA; CDR2 reads FQGNSA. In nucleotides, the CDR3 is TGTGCCAGCAGCTTGGGACAGCCCAACTATGGCTACACCTTC. This encodes CASSLGQPNYGYTF.

The chain's CDR3 is CASSSPGVAGGNEQFF. The CDR3 DNA follows: TGTGCCAGCAGCTCCCCGGGGGTAGCGGGGGGGAATGAGCAGTTCTTC. The rearrangement links TRBV7-8 to TRBJ2-1, with TRBD2 identical over 11 bases. The V segment lost 4 bases and the J segment 7 bases; nucleotides outside the gene matches: 9. The CDR3 is 16 residues long. The germline V gene has CDR1 SGHVS and CDR2 FQNEAQ.

On this clonotype itself: Being one base from a much bigger clone, this may be a read error. CDR3 residues: CASRSGSSYNEQYF. DNA for the CDR3: TGTGCCAGCAGGAGCGGGAGCTCCTACAATGAGCAGTACTTC. This chain joins TRBV4-2 and TRBJ2-1; 8 bases line up with TRBD2. The better agreement between TRBJ2-7 and the DNA end casts doubt on the J call. The CDR3 runs to 14 residues. CDR1 LGHNA and CDR2 YNFKEQ come from the germline V gene.

This sequence joins TRBV5-1 and TRBJ2-1, with D maybe TRBD2 (5 bases). This CDR3 has 15 amino acids. Between the trimmed V and J ends, which lost 4 bases and 0 bases, there was a span of 11 bases. CDR1 and CDR2 (germline): SGHRS, YFSETQ. CDR3 loop: CASSEEGSSYNEQFF. CDR3 in DNA: TGCGCCAGCAGCGAAGAGGGTAGCTCCTACAATGAGCAGTTCTTC.

The V gene is TRBV4-3, the J gene TRBJ2-7; 8 bases align to TRBD1. With 1 base clipped from V and 0 bases from J, the junction kept 2 bases outside the gene matches. Germline CDR1 is LGHNA and CDR2 is YSLEER. The CDR3 runs 15 residues. For the CDR3, the DNA is TGCGCCAGCAGCCAAGCAGGGACAGGCTCCTACGAGCAGTACTTC. This sequence encodes CASSQAGTGSYEQYF.

This clonotype has a handful of counts. In nucleotides, the CDR3 is TGTGCCATCAGTGAGTCTAGCGGGAATGAGCAGTTCTTC. Translation: CAISESSGNEQFF. The V and J genes are TRBV10-3 and TRBJ2-1, with TRBD2 matching 7 bases. Looked up from germline, CDR1 is ENHRY and CDR2 is SYGVKD. The CDR3 has 13 residues. The trim removed 0 bases at V and 7 bases at J, leaving 0 bases unmatched.

This clonotype was observed a few times. The CDR3 protein is CASRPTGSYEQYF. DNA for the CDR3: TGCGCCAGCAGGCCGACGGGCTCCTACGAGCAGTACTTC. The V and J genes are TRBV5-1 and TRBJ2-7; D is unresolved. The length of the CDR3 is 13 residues. The V gene lost 5 bases and the J gene lost 0 bases, with 9 bases spanning the gap. Germline V gene sequence: CDR1 SGHRS, CDR2 YFSETQ. The variable domain in full, completed from reference TRBV5-1 and TRBJ2-7, reads KAGVTQTPRYLIKTRGQQVTLSCSPISGHRSVSWYQQTPGQGLQFLFEYFSETQRNKGNFPGRFSGRQFSNSRSEMNVSTLELGDSALYLCASRPTGSYEQYFGPGTRLTVT.

The gene calls are TRBV6-5 and TRBJ2-1; 8 nucleotides agree with TRBD2. Looked up from germline, CDR1 is MNHEY and CDR2 is SVGAGI. The CDR3 contains 16 residues. The V and J ends lost 2 bases and 5 bases, in that order; junction bases with no gene match: 8. The CDR3 DNA is TGTGCCAGCAGTTACGGGGCTAGCGGGCGAAACAATGAGCAGTTCTTC. Amino acids: CASSYGASGRNNEQFF.

V gene TRBV29-1 combines with J gene TRBJ1-1, with TRBD1 as a possible D gene (5 bases). This CDR3 comprises 13 residues. Germline V gene data show CDR1 as SQVTM and CDR2 as ANQGSEA. CDR3 bases: TGCGCGGTCGGGGGACGGGCGAGGGCTGAAGCTTTCTTT. Its protein is CAVGGRARAEAFF.